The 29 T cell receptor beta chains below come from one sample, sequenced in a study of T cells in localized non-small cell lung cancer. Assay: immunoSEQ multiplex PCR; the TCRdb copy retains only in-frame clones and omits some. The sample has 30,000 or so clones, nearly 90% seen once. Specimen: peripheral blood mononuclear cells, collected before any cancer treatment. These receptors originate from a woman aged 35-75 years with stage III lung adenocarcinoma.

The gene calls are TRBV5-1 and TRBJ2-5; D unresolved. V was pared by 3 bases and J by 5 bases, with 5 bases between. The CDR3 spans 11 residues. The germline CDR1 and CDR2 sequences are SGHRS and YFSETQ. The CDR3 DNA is TGCGCCAGCAGCTCCAGGGAGACCCAGTACTTC. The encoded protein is CASSSRETQYF.

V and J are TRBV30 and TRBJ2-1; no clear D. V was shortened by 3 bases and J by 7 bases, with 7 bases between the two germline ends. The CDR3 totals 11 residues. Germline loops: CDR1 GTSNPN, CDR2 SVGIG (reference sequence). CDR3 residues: CAWRKRNEQFF. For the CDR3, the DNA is TGTGCCTGGAGAAAGCGTAATGAGCAGTTCTTC.

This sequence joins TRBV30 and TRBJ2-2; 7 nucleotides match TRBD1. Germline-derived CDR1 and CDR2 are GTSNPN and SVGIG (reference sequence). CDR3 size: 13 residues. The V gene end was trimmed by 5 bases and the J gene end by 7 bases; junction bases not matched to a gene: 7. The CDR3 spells CAWGQVSGGELFF. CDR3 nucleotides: TGTGCCTGGGGACAGGTATCGGGCGGGGAGCTGTTTTTT.

Here the CDR3 DNA reads TGTGCCAGCAGCTCATTGGGGCTGCGAAGGGGCAGAGTACGCACTGAAGCTTTCTTT. This encodes CASSSLGLRRGRVRTEAFF. The V and J genes are TRBV7-9 and TRBJ1-1; D perhaps matches TRBD1 (5 bases). Trimming took 4 bases from V and 4 from J, leaving 28 bases between them. The CDR3 loop spans 19 amino acids. Germline V CDR1 and CDR2: SEHNR, FQNEAQ (reference sequence).

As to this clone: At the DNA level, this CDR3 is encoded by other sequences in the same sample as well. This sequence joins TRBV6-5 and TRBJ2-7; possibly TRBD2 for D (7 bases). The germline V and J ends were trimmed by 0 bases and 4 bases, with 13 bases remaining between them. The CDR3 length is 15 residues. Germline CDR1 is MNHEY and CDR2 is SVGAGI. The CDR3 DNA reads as TGTGCCAGCAGTTACTCCCCACAGGGAGGGTACGAGCAGTACTTC. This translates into CASSYSPQGGYEQYF.

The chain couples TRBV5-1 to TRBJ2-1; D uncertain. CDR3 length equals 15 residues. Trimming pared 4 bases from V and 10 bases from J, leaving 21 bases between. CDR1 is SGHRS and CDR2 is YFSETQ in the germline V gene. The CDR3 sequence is CASSSAGRRGSEQFF. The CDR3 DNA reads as TGCGCCAGCAGCAGCGCAGGTCGCCGTGGAAGCGAGCAGTTCTTC.

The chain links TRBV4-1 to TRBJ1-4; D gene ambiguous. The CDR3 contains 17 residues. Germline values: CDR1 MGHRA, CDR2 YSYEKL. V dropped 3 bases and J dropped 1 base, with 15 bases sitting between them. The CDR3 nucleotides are TGCGCCAGCAGCCAGAGAGACATCTTGTTAACTAATGAAAAACTGTTTTTT. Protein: CASSQRDILLTNEKLFF.

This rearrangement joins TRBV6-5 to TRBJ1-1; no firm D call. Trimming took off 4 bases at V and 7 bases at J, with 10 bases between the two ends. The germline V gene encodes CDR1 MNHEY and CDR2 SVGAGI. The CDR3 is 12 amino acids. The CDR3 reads CASSSPPFEAFF. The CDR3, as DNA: TGTGCCAGCAGTTCTCCCCCTTTTGAAGCTTTCTTT.

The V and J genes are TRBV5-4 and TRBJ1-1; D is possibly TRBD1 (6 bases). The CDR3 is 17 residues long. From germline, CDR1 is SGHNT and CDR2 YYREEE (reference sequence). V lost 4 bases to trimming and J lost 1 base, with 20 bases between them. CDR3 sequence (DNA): TGTGCCAGCAGCCCTGGTGGGGGCGGAAGGACGAACACTGAAGCTTTCTTT. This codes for CASSPGGGGRTNTEAFF.

The CDR3 sequence: CASSIRPGAYNEQFF. The CDR3 DNA sequence: TGTGCCAGTAGTATTCGACCGGGCGCCTACAATGAGCAGTTCTTC. V is TRBV19 and J is TRBJ2-1; D remains unclear. Trimming shortened V by 3 bases and J by 2 bases, and 11 bases separated the two germline ends. The CDR3 has 15 residues. The V gene's germline CDR1 is LNHDA and CDR2 SQIVND (reference sequence).

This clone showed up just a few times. As DNA, the CDR3 is TGCGCCAGCAGGACACAGGGATTGACAGGGGGCTACACCTTC. As protein: CASRTQGLTGGYTF. The chain recombines TRBV4-1 with TRBJ1-2, with 7 bases lining up with TRBD1. The length of the CDR3 is 14 residues. Germline CDR1 reads MGHRA; CDR2 reads YSYEKL. Trimming took 6 bases from V and 8 from J; bases not matched to a gene: 12.

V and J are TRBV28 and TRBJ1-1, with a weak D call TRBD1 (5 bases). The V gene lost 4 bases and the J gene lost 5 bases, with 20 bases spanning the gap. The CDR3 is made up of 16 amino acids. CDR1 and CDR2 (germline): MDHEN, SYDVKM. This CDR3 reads CASSYPAQGGRTEAFF. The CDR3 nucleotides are TGTGCCAGCAGTTACCCTGCCCAGGGAGGGAGGACTGAAGCTTTCTTT.

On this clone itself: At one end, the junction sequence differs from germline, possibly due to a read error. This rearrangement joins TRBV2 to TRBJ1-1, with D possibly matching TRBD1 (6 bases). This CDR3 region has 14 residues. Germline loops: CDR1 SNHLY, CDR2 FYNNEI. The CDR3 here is CASTEQGYGTEAFF. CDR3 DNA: TGTGCCAGCACTGAACAGGGCTACGGTACTGAAGCTTTCTTT.

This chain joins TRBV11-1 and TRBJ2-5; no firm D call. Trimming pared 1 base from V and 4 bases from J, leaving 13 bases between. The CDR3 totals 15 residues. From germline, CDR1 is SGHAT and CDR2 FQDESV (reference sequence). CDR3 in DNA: TGTGCCAGCAGCTTAGAGGCGATTGGCTTAGAGACCCAGTACTTC. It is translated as CASSLEAIGLETQYF.

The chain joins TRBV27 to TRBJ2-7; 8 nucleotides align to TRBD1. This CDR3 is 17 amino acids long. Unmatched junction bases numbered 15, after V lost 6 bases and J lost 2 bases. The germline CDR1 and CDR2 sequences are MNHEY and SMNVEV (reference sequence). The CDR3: CASSPCPKGQVTYEQYF. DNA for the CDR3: TGTGCCAGCAGCCCATGTCCTAAGGGACAGGTAACCTACGAGCAGTACTTC.

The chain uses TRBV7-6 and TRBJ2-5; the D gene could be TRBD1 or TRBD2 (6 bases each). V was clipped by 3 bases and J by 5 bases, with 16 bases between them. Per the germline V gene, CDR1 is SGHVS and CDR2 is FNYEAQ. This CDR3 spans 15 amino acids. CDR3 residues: CASSFGGRGGETQYF. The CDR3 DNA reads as TGTGCCAGCAGCTTTGGAGGCAGGGGAGGCGAGACCCAGTACTTC.

The CDR3 loop is CASSLGEGLEQYF. In DNA, the CDR3 is TGTGCCAGCAGCTTAGGGGAGGGGCTCGAGCAGTACTTC. The V and J genes are TRBV7-9 and TRBJ2-7; TRBD2 aligns across 7 bases. The V gene end was trimmed by 1 base and the J gene end by 6 bases; junction bases not matched to a gene: 3. Per the germline V gene, CDR1 is SEHNR and CDR2 is FQNEAQ (reference sequence). CDR3 length: 13 amino acids.

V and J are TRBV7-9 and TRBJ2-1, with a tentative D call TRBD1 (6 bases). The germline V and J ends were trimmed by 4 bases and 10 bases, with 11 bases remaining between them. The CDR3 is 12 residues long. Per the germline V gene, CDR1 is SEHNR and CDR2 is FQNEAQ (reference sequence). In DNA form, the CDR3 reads TGTGCCAGCAGCTCAGACAGGATGGAGCAGTTCTTC. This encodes CASSSDRMEQFF.

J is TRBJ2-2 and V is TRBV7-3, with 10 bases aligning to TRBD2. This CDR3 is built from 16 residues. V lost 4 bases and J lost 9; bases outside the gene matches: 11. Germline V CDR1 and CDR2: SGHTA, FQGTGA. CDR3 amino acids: CASSSGRLAGVRELFF. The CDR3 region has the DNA TGTGCCAGCAGCTCAGGTCGGCTAGCGGGAGTAAGGGAGCTGTTTTTT. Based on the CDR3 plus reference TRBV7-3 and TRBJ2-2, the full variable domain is GAGVSQTPSNKVTEKGKYVELRCDPISGHTALYWYRQSLGQGPEFLIYFQGTGAADDSGLPNDRFFAVRPEGSVSTLKIQRTERGDSAVYLCASSSGRLAGVRELFFGEGSRLTVL.

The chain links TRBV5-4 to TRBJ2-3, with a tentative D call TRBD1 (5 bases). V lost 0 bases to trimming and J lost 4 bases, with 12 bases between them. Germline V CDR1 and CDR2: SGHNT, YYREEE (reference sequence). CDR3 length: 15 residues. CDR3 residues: CASSLAGQGSDTQYF. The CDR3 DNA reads TGTGCCAGCAGCTTGGCCGGGCAGGGTTCAGATACGCAGTATTTT.

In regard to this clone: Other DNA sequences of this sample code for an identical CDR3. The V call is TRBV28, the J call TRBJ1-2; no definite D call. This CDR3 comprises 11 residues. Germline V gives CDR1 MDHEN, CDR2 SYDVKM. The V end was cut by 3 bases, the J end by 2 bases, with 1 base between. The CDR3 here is CASSLNYGYTF. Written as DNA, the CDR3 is TGTGCCAGCAGTTTGAACTATGGCTACACCTTC.

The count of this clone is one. CDR3 sequence reads: CASSNRDRGTDTQYF. The CDR3 DNA reads as TGCGCCAGCAGCAACCGGGACAGGGGCACAGATACGCAGTATTTT. V is TRBV5-1 and J is TRBJ2-3; 9 positions agree with TRBD1. The V gene end was trimmed by 4 bases and the J gene end by 1 base; junction bases not matched to a gene: 4. This CDR3 contains 15 residues. Germline CDR1 and CDR2: SGHRS and YFSETQ.

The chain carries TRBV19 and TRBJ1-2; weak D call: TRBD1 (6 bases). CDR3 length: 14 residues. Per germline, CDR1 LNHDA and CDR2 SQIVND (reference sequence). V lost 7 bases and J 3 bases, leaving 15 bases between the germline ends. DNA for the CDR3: TGTGCCAGTAAGGAACAGGGAGAAGACTATGGCTACACCTTC. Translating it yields CASKEQGEDYGYTF.

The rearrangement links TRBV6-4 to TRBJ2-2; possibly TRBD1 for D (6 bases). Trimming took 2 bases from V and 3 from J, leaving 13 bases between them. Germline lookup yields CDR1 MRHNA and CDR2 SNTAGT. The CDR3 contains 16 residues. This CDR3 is CASSDTDSRDTGELFF. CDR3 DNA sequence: TGTGCCAGCAGTGACACGGACAGTCGTGACACCGGGGAGCTGTTTTTT.

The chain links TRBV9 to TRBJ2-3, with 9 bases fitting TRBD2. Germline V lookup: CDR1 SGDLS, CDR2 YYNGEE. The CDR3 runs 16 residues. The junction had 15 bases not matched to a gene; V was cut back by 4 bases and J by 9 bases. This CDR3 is CASSPRLAERPGTQYF. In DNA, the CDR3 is TGTGCCAGCAGCCCGAGACTAGCGGAAAGGCCCGGCACGCAGTATTTT.

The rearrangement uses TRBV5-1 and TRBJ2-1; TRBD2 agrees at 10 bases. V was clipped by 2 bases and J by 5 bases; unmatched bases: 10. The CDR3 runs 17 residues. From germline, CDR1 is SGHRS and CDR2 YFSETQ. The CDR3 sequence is CASSLISLAGEDNEQFF. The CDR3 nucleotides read TGCGCCAGCAGCTTAATATCGCTAGCGGGAGAGGACAATGAGCAGTTCTTC.

CDR3 loop: CASSDLPGRREYGYTF. In DNA, the CDR3 is TGTGCCAGCAGTGACCTACCGGGACGCCGAGAGTATGGCTACACCTTC. This chain links TRBV27 with TRBJ1-2; D is perhaps TRBD1 (5 bases). Trimming took 5 bases from V and 5 from J, leaving 21 bases between them. Per the germline V gene, CDR1 is MNHEY and CDR2 is SMNVEV (reference sequence). The CDR3 is 16 amino acids.

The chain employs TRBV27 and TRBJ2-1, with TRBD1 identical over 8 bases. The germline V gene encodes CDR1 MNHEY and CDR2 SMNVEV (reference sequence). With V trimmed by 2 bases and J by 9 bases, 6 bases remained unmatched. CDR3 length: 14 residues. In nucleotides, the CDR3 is TGTGCCAGCAGTTTACAGGGGGCTGGAGGTGAGCAGTTCTTC. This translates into CASSLQGAGGEQFF.

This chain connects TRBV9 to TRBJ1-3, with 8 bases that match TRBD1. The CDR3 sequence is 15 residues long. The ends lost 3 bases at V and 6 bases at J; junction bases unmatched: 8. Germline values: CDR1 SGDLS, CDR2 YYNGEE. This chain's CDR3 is CASSADRGRENTIYF. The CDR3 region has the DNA TGTGCCAGCAGCGCCGACAGGGGAAGGGAAAACACCATATATTTT.